The subject of this entry is one T cell receptor beta chain. The sequence runs out 3 residues before the end of the CDR3; the remainder is reconstructed from the germline J gene. The sample originates from a study of T cells in women clearing cervical HPV infection. Clones were sequenced by immunoSEQ multiplex PCR, and TCRdb holds only the in-frame ones, with some missing. The listing records 45,000 to 55,000 clones. There are 15 residues in the CDR3. The germline V gene encodes CDR1 LNHDA and CDR2 SQIVND (reference sequence). With V trimmed by 5 bases and J by 4 bases, 6 bases remained unmatched. The specimen was blood buffy coat. This clonotype originated in a woman between 18 and 69 years old with a cervical HPV16 infection that either progressed to CIN3+ or cleared (not recorded which). The rearrangement joins TRBV19 to TRBJ2-1; 9 positions match TRBD1. The CDR3 bases that were read are TGTGCCAGTAGTCCCGGACAGGGGTATTACAATGAG. Translation: CASSPGQGYYNE. The whole CDR3 sequence reads CASSPGQGYYNEQFF. Combining the CDR3 with reference TRBV19 and TRBJ2-1 gives the whole variable domain DGGITQSPKYLFRKEGQNVTLSCEQNLNHDAMYWYRQDPGQGLRLIYYSQIVNDFQKGDIAEGYSVSREKKESFPLTVTSAQKNPTAFYLCASSPGQGYYNEQFFGPGTRLTVL.